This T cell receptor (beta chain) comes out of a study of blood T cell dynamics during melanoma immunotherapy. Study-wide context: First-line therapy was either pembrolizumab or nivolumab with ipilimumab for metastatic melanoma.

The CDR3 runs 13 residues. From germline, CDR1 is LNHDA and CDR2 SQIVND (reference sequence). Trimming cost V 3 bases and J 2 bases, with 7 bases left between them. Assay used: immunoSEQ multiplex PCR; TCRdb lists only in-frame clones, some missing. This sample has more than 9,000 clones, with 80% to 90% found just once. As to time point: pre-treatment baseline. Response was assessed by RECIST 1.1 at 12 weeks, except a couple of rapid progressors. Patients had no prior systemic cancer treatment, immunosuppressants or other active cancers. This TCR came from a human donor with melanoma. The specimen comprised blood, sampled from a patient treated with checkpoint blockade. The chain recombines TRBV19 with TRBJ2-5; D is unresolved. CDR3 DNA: TGTGCCAGTAGTATCGGTCCTCAAGAGACCCAGTACTTC. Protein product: CASSIGPQETQYF.